A single sample is the source of the 18 T cell receptor beta chains below, sequenced in a study of OX40 agonist ivuxolimab in advanced cancers. Sequencing used immunoSEQ multiplex PCR; TCRdb keeps in-frame clones, though not all of them. This sample yields 65,000 to 100,000 clones, of which less than 95% are seen a single time; around 0.33% belongs to the top ten. The material was CD4+ or CD8+ T cells sorted from blood, obtained in a trial of the OX40 agonist ivuxolimab. Receptor source: an adult with an advanced solid tumor such as melanoma, head and neck, liver or kidney cancer.

The V and J genes are TRBV2 and TRBJ1-1; D is unclear. Trimming shortened V by 7 bases and J by 1 base, and 4 bases separated the two germline ends. CDR3 length: 11 amino acids. Germline V CDR1 and CDR2: SNHLY, FYNNEI. CDR3 coding DNA: TGTGCCAGCACCGGGAACACTGAAGCTTTCTTT. Residues: CASTGNTEAFF.

The chain is built from TRBV6-5 and TRBJ1-2; D remains unclear. Germline V gene data show CDR1 as MNHEY and CDR2 as SVGAGI. The CDR3 sequence is 14 residues long. V gave up 2 bases and J gave up 0 bases, with 7 bases separating them. The CDR3 loop is CASSYRPANYGYTF. CDR3 in DNA: TGTGCCAGCAGTTACCGACCGGCTAACTATGGCTACACCTTC.

The chain couples TRBV6-5 to TRBJ2-7, with no clear D. Germline V lookup: CDR1 MNHEY, CDR2 SVGAGI. V lost 8 bases and J lost 0, with 14 bases in between. This CDR3 has 14 amino acids. DNA of the CDR3: TGTGCCAGCGTCCGAGACGGTAGCTCCTACGAGCAGTACTTC. This translates into CASVRDGSSYEQYF.

V and J are TRBV11-2 and TRBJ1-6; D uncertain. CDR3 length: 16 amino acids. Germline V gene sequence: CDR1 SGHAT, CDR2 FQNNGV. V shed 3 bases and J shed 7 bases, with 16 bases lying between them. The CDR3 sequence is CASSLVSGRLNSPLHF. The DNA for the CDR3 is TGTGCCAGCAGCTTGGTGAGCGGGCGGCTGAATTCACCCCTCCACTTT.

This clone was seen only a few times. This rearrangement joins TRBV13 to TRBJ1-1; a possible D gene is TRBD1 (6 bases). Looked up from germline, CDR1 is PRHDT and CDR2 is FYEKMQ (reference sequence). V was trimmed by 4 bases and J by 2 bases, leaving 8 bases between them. The CDR3 extends over 13 amino acids. Written as DNA, the CDR3 is TGTGCCAGCAGCTCGGACAGAAACACTGAAGCTTTCTTT. It yields the protein CASSSDRNTEAFF.

The chain is built from TRBV21-1 and TRBJ2-3. TRBV21-1 is termed a pseudogene. The CDR3 loop spans 14 amino acids. CDR3 coding DNA: TGTGCCAGCAGCAAGAGAGCAGGCACAGATACGCAGTATTTT. This codes for CASSKRAGTDTQYF.

J is TRBJ1-1 and V is TRBV7-9, with D maybe TRBD1 (6 bases). V lost 1 base and J lost 4, with 16 bases in between. Germline CDR1 and CDR2: SEHNR and FQNEAQ (reference sequence). This CDR3 has 16 amino acids. In DNA form, the CDR3 reads TGTGCCAGCAGCTTAGTCGGCAGGGGATACGCCACTGAAGCTTTCTTT. This translates into CASSLVGRGYATEAFF.

V usage is TRBV30 and J usage is TRBJ1-2, with 8 bases identical to TRBD1. Germline V lookup: CDR1 GTSNPN, CDR2 SVGIG (reference sequence). This CDR3 comprises 14 residues. Losses at the gene ends were 2 bases for V and 7 bases for J; bases not matched to a gene: 9. CDR3 nucleotides: TGTGCCTGGAGTCCCACAGGGGGTCTCGGTGGCTACACCTTC. This encodes CAWSPTGGLGGYTF.

The chain employs TRBV5-1 and TRBJ1-2; D is undetermined. This CDR3 contains 13 residues. The germline CDR1 and CDR2 sequences are SGHRS and YFSETQ. V lost 1 base, J lost 8 bases, and 12 bases lay in between. CDR3 sequence (DNA): TGCGCCAGCAGCTTGAGCCGCGACAAAGGCTACACCTTC. Its protein is CASSLSRDKGYTF.

V usage is TRBV10-2 and J usage is TRBJ1-4, with 9 nucleotides matching TRBD1. Germline-derived CDR1 and CDR2 are WSHSY and SAAADI. The CDR3 is 14 residues long. Trimming at V came to 7 bases and at J to 9 bases, leaving 9 bases not matched to a gene. This CDR3 is CASTTDRGAQKLFF. CDR3 nucleotides: TGCGCCAGCACCACGGACAGGGGAGCGCAAAAACTGTTTTTT.

The V gene is TRBV6-1, the J gene TRBJ2-1, with 9 bases lining up with TRBD1. The CDR3 contains 16 residues. CDR1 is MNHNS, CDR2 SASEGT, per germline. The trim removed 4 bases at V and 6 bases at J, leaving 10 bases unmatched. The CDR3 loop reads CASSVWGQGEFNEQFF. The CDR3 DNA is TGTGCCAGCAGTGTATGGGGACAGGGTGAATTCAATGAGCAGTTCTTC.

The CDR3 bases are TGTGCCAGCTACAGCGCATCCGACTCCTACGAGCAGTACGTC. This translates into CASYSASDSYEQYV. The genes are TRBV6-5 and TRBJ2-7; D not certain. The CDR3 length is 14 residues. V lost 8 bases, J lost 0 bases, and 14 bases lay in between. Germline assignment: CDR1 MNHEY and CDR2 SVGAGI.

The gene calls are TRBV28 and TRBJ2-7; 8 nucleotides align to TRBD2. CDR3 length equals 17 residues. Unmatched junction bases numbered 12, after V lost 5 bases and J lost 0 bases. Germline V gives CDR1 MDHEN, CDR2 SYDVKM. Here the CDR3 reads CASSPLPGGTHSYEQYV. The CDR3 DNA is TGTGCCAGCAGTCCCTTACCGGGGGGGACTCACTCCTACGAGCAGTACGTC.

V is TRBV5-1 and J is TRBJ2-5; 10 nucleotides align to TRBD2. The CDR3 spans 18 residues. From germline, CDR1 is SGHRS and CDR2 YFSETQ. Germline trimming cut 0 bases from V and 5 bases from J; bases unmatched to any gene: 13. Here the CDR3 reads CASSLVASGGPIRETQYF. The CDR3 DNA reads TGCGCCAGCAGCTTGGTGGCTAGCGGGGGCCCCATCCGGGAGACCCAGTACTTC.

This rearrangement joins TRBV7-3 to TRBJ2-2; D is perhaps TRBD1 (5 bases). The CDR3 extends over 13 amino acids. The germline gives CDR1 SGHTA, CDR2 FQGTGA. The V end was cut by 1 base, the J end by 8 bases, with 8 bases between. CDR3 protein: CASSLRQSGELFF. The CDR3 DNA reads TGTGCCAGCAGCTTAAGACAGTCGGGGGAGCTGTTTTTT.

This chain joins TRBV29-1 and TRBJ2-3; D gene uncertain. Trimming took 4 bases from V and 2 from J, leaving 7 bases between them. Germline-derived CDR1 and CDR2 are SQVTM and ANQGSEA. The length of the CDR3 is 12 residues. The CDR3 here is CSVASDTDTQYF. CDR3 DNA sequence: TGCAGCGTTGCGTCGGACACAGATACGCAGTATTTT.

This clone appeared once. This chain links TRBV7-9 with TRBJ1-5; maybe TRBD1 (5 bases). Germline CDR1 reads SEHNR; CDR2 reads FQNEAQ (reference sequence). V was shortened by 3 bases and J by 7 bases, with 10 bases between the two germline ends. CDR3 length: 13 residues. This CDR3 is CASSFGGGQPQHF. In DNA, the CDR3 is TGTGCCAGCAGCTTTGGGGGTGGCCAGCCCCAGCATTTT.

The CDR3 loop reads CASSLFSQETQYF. CDR3 DNA: TGTGCCAGCAGCTTATTTAGTCAAGAGACCCAGTACTTC. This chain joins TRBV11-2 and TRBJ2-5; D not resolved. Per germline, CDR1 SGHAT and CDR2 FQNNGV. V shed 2 bases and J shed 2 bases, with 6 bases lying between them. The CDR3 runs to 13 residues.